One sample yielded the 14 T cell receptor beta chains listed below, sequenced in a study of molecular identifiers for immune sequencing clone quantification. In TCRdb, the PCR reads were re-called with MiXCR into one record per CDR3 protein. Of about 640,000 distinct CDR3 sequences in the sample, roughly 21% were seen once. The material sequenced was naive CD8+ T cells from blood, with Jurkat cell RNA spiked in. Stated subset: FACS-sorted CD8+CD4-CCR7+CD45RA+ naive T cells. Receptors originate from a human donor in good health. Some libraries in this study had Jurkat cell RNA spiked in.

There are many counts of this clonotype. The chain carries TRBV19 and TRBJ2-3, with TRBD2 matching 7 bases. Germline CDR1 LNHDA, CDR2 SQIVND (reference sequence). CDR3 length equals 14 residues. Losses at the gene ends were 5 bases for V and 4 bases for J; bases not matched to a gene: 6. The CDR3 spells CASSWVAGADTQYF. CDR3 bases: TGTGCCAGTAGTTGGGTAGCGGGCGCAGATACGCAGTATTTT.

Turning to this clonotype: This could be a read error, since a much larger clone is one nucleotide away. The gene calls are TRBV4-1 and TRBJ1-1, with unresolved D. The V and J ends lost 1 base and 8 bases respectively, with 11 bases between them. The CDR3 is 13 residues long. CDR1 MGHRA and CDR2 YSYEKL come from the germline V gene. CDR3 in DNA: TGCGCCAGCAGCCAAGGGCAGGTAAAGGAAGCTTTCTTT. It encodes CASSQGQVKEAFF.

This clonotype was observed at least ten times. The chain has TRBV29-1 and TRBJ2-3, with 15 bases aligning to TRBD2. CDR3 length: 16 amino acids. In germline, CDR1 is SQVTM, CDR2 ANQGSEA. V shed 3 bases, J shed 4 bases, and the junction held 5 bases outside the gene matches. The CDR3 DNA sequence: TGCAGCGTTGACGGGACTAGCGGGAGGAACGCAGATACGCAGTATTTT. Protein product: CSVDGTSGRNADTQYF.

This clonotype was observed many times. The chain is built from TRBV7-2 and TRBJ1-3; tentatively, D is TRBD1 (6 bases). The V gene's germline CDR1 is SGHTA and CDR2 FQGNSA. V lost 2 bases, J lost 1 base, and 12 bases lay in between. This CDR3 has 16 residues. CDR3 loop: CASSLKGVVSGNTIYF. CDR3 in DNA: TGTGCCAGCAGCTTAAAGGGGGTGGTGTCTGGAAACACCATATATTTT. Supplemented by reference TRBV7-2 and TRBJ1-3, the full variable domain reads GAGVSQSPSNKVTEKGKDVELRCDPISGHTALYWYRQSLGQGLEFLIYFQGNSAPDKSGLPSDRFSAERTGGSVSTLTIQRTQQEDSAVYLCASSLKGVVSGNTIYFGEGSWLTVV.

This clonotype was found many times. The DNA of the CDR3 is TGCAGTGCCCACGGACTAGCGGGGGGCGGTGGGGGTACAGATACGCAGTATTTT. Its translation is CSAHGLAGGGGGTDTQYF. The V call is TRBV20-1, the J call TRBJ2-3; 14 bases are a match to TRBD2. The germline gives CDR1 DFQATT, CDR2 SNEGSKA (reference sequence). The CDR3 totals 18 residues. J was trimmed by 3 bases and V by 6 bases; bases with no gene match: 14.

For this clonotype: A much larger clone differs from this one at a single base, so this may be a read error. Lacking the conserved final phenylalanine or tryptophan, this CDR3 likely reflects a read error. The gene calls are TRBV6-1 and TRBJ2-5; D ambiguous. Germline CDR1 reads MNHNS; CDR2 reads SASEGT. V lost 2 bases, J lost 4 bases, and 8 bases lay in between. This CDR3 region has 13 residues. For the CDR3, the DNA is TGTGCCAGCAGTGAAATACAGACAGAGACCCAGTACTCC. Encoded protein: CASSEIQTETQYS.

This clonotype was counted ten times or more. CDR3 bases: TGTGCCAGCAGCTTGCCCCAGGGGGCCAACGAGCAGTACTTC. Protein product: CASSLPQGANEQYF. The V and J genes are TRBV5-8 and TRBJ2-7, with TRBD1 matching over 8 bases. Looked up from germline, CDR1 is SGHTS and CDR2 is YDEGEE. The CDR3 extends over 14 amino acids. Trimming took 1 base from V and 5 from J; bases not matched to a gene: 5.

This clonotype was seen repeatedly, ten times or more. The chain couples TRBV30 to TRBJ2-3; D not certain. Trimming took off 4 bases at V and 2 bases at J, with 4 bases between the two ends. Germline-derived CDR1 and CDR2 are GTSNPN and SVGIG (reference sequence). This CDR3 spans 11 amino acids. The CDR3 DNA reads TGTGCCTGGAAGGTCACAGATACGCAGTATTTT. Translating gives CAWKVTDTQYF.

This clonotype was seen many times. The chain carries TRBV4-3 and TRBJ2-7; no reliable D call. The V and J ends lost 0 bases and 2 bases respectively, with 14 bases between them. In germline, CDR1 is LGHNA, CDR2 YSLEER. The CDR3 spans 16 residues. CDR3 DNA: TGCGCCAGCAGCCAAGATAGCTCAGGATTAGCCTACGAGCAGTACTTC. It translates to CASSQDSSGLAYEQYF.

This clonotype was recorded at least ten times. This chain joins TRBV19 and TRBJ2-3; a weak D match, TRBD2 (5 bases). The CDR3 is 15 amino acids. CDR1 is LNHDA and CDR2 is SQIVND in the germline V gene (reference sequence). Trimming left V 3 bases short and J 4 bases short, with 14 bases between. This CDR3 reads CASSMGASFADTQYF. The CDR3 DNA is TGTGCCAGTAGTATGGGAGCGTCGTTCGCAGATACGCAGTATTTT.

This clonotype was picked up many times. V gene TRBV6-5 combines with J gene TRBJ2-4; perhaps TRBD2 as D (6 bases). This CDR3 has 16 amino acids. Germline V gene lookup returns CDR1 MNHEY and CDR2 SVGAGI. V was clipped by 0 bases and J by 4 bases, with 13 bases between them. The CDR3 region has the DNA TGTGCCAGCAGTTACTCGAGTGGAGGGTCAAAAAACATTCAGTACTTC. It translates to CASSYSSGGSKNIQYF.

This clonotype has at least ten counts. The chain carries TRBV7-9 and TRBJ2-7, with 10 positions matching TRBD1. After removal of 5 bases from V and 3 bases from J, the junction contained 13 bases not matched to a gene. The CDR3 spans 17 residues. The germline V gene encodes CDR1 SEHNR and CDR2 FQNEAQ (reference sequence). CDR3 DNA sequence: TGTGCCAGCAGCCCTAGGGGGACAGGGGTTCCCGGCTACGAGCAGTACTTC. Translation: CASSPRGTGVPGYEQYF.

With regard to this clonotype: A single base separates this from a much larger clone, so it may be a read error. This chain connects TRBV10-2 to TRBJ2-3, with 9 bases identical to TRBD2. This CDR3 comprises 19 residues. CDR1 and CDR2 (germline): WSHSY, SAAADI. Written as DNA, the CDR3 is TGCGCCAGCAGTGAGTCGTCGCTAGCGGGGACTACTAGCACAGAAACGCAGTATTTT. Translation gives CASSESSLAGTTSTETQYF.

Many counts were recorded for this clonotype. The rearrangement links TRBV7-2 to TRBJ2-3, with 10 bases lining up with TRBD1. J gave up 3 bases and V 7 bases, and 1 base lay outside the gene matches. The CDR3 runs to 13 residues. Germline V gives CDR1 SGHTA, CDR2 FQGNSA. This CDR3 reads CASKGQGTDTQYF. Written as DNA, the CDR3 is TGTGCCAGCAAGGGACAGGGGACAGATACGCAGTATTTT. The full variable domain, with the rest looked up from reference TRBV7-2 and TRBJ2-3, is GAGVSQSPSNKVTEKGKDVELRCDPISGHTALYWYRQSLGQGLEFLIYFQGNSAPDKSGLPSDRFSAERTGGSVSTLTIQRTQQEDSAVYLCASKGQGTDTQYFGPGTRLTVL.